Here is one T cell receptor beta chain with its context. Its antigen is as yet unknown. The junction differs from germline at one of its ends, possibly a read error. This specimen belongs to a study of cytomegalovirus exposure and HLA in healthy donors. The study's findings and limits: CMV antigen specificity of a few CMV-associated chains was confirmed in vitro. Per a later analysis, HLA-associated TCR beta chains showed more clonal expansion than other, equally common TCR beta chains.

Researchers ran the PCR with 60 Vbeta and 13 Jbeta primers. TCRdb's table, derived via immunoSEQ multiplex PCR, lists solely in-frame clones and lacks some. The sample holds over 150,000 clones, around 80% seen once. Germline loops: CDR1 MNHNS, CDR2 SASEGT. The CDR3 spans 15 residues. Sequencing was performed on PBMCs. V usage is TRBV6-1 and J usage is TRBJ1-4; D is possibly TRBD1 (6 bases). The receptor was isolated from a girl aged 2-9 years in good health and CMV-seropositive. CDR3 in amino acids: CASTEQGSTNEKLFF. The CDR3 nucleotides read TGTGCCAGCACTGAACAGGGTTCAACTAATGAAAAACTGTTTTTT.